These 22 T cell receptor beta chains were all obtained from the same sample, sequenced in a study. A single record per CDR3 protein comes from TCRdb applying MiXCR to the RT-PCR reads. This repertoire shows 550,000 to 750,000 distinct CDR3 sequences, 14% found once; its top ten account for just over 3.5%. The sample taken for sequencing was memory CD4+ T cells from blood. These receptors were taken from a female donor in good health, serving as a healthy control.

This chain links TRBV2 with TRBJ2-1; 12 positions match TRBD2. CDR1 and CDR2 from the germline V gene are SNHLY and FYNNEI. The CDR3 spans 16 residues. V lost 4 bases and J lost 8; bases outside the gene matches: 9. The CDR3 sequence is CASSVPLAGGGDEQFF. Here the CDR3 DNA reads TGTGCCAGCAGTGTCCCTCTAGCGGGGGGGGGTGATGAGCAGTTCTTC.

This clonotype was seen many times. This chain links TRBV7-2 with TRBJ2-7; D unclear. The V end was cut by 1 base, the J end by 6 bases, with 13 bases between. Germline V lookup: CDR1 SGHTA, CDR2 FQGNSA. The CDR3 consists of 14 residues. Here the CDR3 reads CASSLGQTRPEQYF. As DNA, the CDR3 is TGTGCCAGCAGCTTAGGCCAGACTCGCCCCGAGCAGTACTTC.

This clonotype was found many times. V gene TRBV12-3 or TRBV12-4 combines with J gene TRBJ1-5, with 8 bases that match TRBD1. Losses at the gene ends were 5 bases for V and 0 bases for J; bases not matched to a gene: 9. The CDR3 contains 17 residues. CDR3 coding DNA: TGTGCCAGCAGTCCCTGGGAGACAGGGGATAGCAATCAGCCCCAGCATTTT. Residues: CASSPWETGDSNQPQHF.

This clonotype was observed many times. The CDR3 DNA reads TGTGCCAGCAGATCGCACTCCCAAGAGACCCAGTACTTC. This translates into CASRSHSQETQYF. The chain couples TRBV6-2 or TRBV6-3 to TRBJ2-5; D ambiguous. V was shortened by 6 bases and J by 1 base, with 9 bases between the two germline ends. Germline loops: CDR1 MNHEY, CDR2 SVGEGT. This CDR3 contains 13 residues.

This clonotype has a handful of counts. The chain uses TRBV7-8 and TRBJ2-1; 12 nucleotides align to TRBD2. Germline V lookup: CDR1 SGHVS, CDR2 FQNEAQ. V trimming: 5 bases; J trimming: 7 bases; junction bases outside the gene matches: 6. There are 15 residues in the CDR3. The CDR3 DNA reads TGTGCCAGCAGCCGGACTAGCGGGACATGGAATGAGCAGTTCTTC. Residues: CASSRTSGTWNEQFF.

This clonotype has only a few counts. V is TRBV6-2 or TRBV6-3 and J is TRBJ2-3; 8 bases line up with TRBD1. CDR1 and CDR2 from the germline V gene are MNHEY and SVGEGT. The CDR3 loop spans 15 amino acids. Unmatched junction bases numbered 8, after V lost 8 bases and J lost 1 base. CDR3 in DNA: TGTGCCAGCCGACAGGGGATGGTAGGCACAGATACGCAGTATTTT. Encoded protein: CASRQGMVGTDTQYF.

Notes on this clonotype: The DNA is left out, because the CDR3 cannot be placed on it with certainty; the CDR3 is given as TCRdb lists it. The rearrangement uses TRBV20-1 and TRBJ1-1. The CDR3 length equals 11 residues, ends included. Germline values: CDR1 DFQATT, CDR2 SNEGSKA (reference sequence). CDR3 sequence reads: CSTSGHTEVFF.

The gene calls are TRBV9 and TRBJ1-5; perhaps TRBD1 as D (5 bases). Looked up from germline, CDR1 is SGDLS and CDR2 is YYNGEE. CDR3 length equals 15 residues. Trimming removed 0 bases from V and 7 bases from J, with 14 bases in between. The CDR3 DNA reads as TGTGCCAGCAGCGTAGATGCAGGGTTCGGGCAGCCCCAGCATTTT. As protein: CASSVDAGFGQPQHF.

The V and J genes are TRBV11-2 and TRBJ1-1, with D hard to call. V shed 2 bases and J shed 1 base, with 8 bases lying between them. There are 14 residues in the CDR3. Germline CDR1 and CDR2: SGHAT and FQNNGV. The CDR3 sequence: CASSLMETNTEAFF. CDR3 bases: TGTGCCAGCAGCTTAATGGAAACGAACACTGAAGCTTTCTTT.

The chain has TRBV6-2 or TRBV6-3 and TRBJ1-5; D uncertain. The length of the CDR3 is 15 residues. CDR1 is MNHEY, CDR2 SVGEGT, per germline. The ends were cut back, 6 bases at V and 0 bases at J, with 12 bases in the middle. CDR3 sequence: CASSPALSSNQPQHF. In DNA, the CDR3 is TGTGCCAGCAGCCCCGCCCTGAGTAGCAATCAGCCCCAGCATTTT.

The chain links TRBV29-1 to TRBJ1-2, with D possibly being TRBD1 (5 bases). Germline V lookup: CDR1 SQVTM, CDR2 ANQGSEA. Trimming removed 0 bases from V and 8 bases from J, with 13 bases in between. The CDR3 length is 13 residues. CDR3 bases: TGCAGCGTTGAAGATCCCGGGGCGGGAGGCTACACCTTC. Its translation: CSVEDPGAGGYTF.

The chain is built from TRBV28 and TRBJ1-1; D ambiguous. There are 13 residues in the CDR3. Between the trimmed V and J ends, which lost 6 bases and 4 bases, there was a span of 12 bases. CDR1 is MDHEN, CDR2 SYDVKM, per germline. CDR3 residues: CASRPATGTEAFF. The CDR3 DNA sequence: TGTGCCAGCAGACCTGCAACGGGCACTGAAGCTTTCTTT. Filled out from reference TRBV28 and TRBJ1-1, the complete variable domain reads DVKVTQSSRYLVKRTGEKVFLECVQDMDHENMFWYRQDPGLGLRLIYFSYDVKMKEKGDIPEGYSVSREKKERFSLILESASTNQTSMYLCASRPATGTEAFFGQGTRLTVV.

This clonotype was found many times. The chain is built from TRBV6-2 or TRBV6-3 and TRBJ2-5; D unresolved. V dropped 6 bases and J dropped 1 base, with 3 bases sitting between them. The CDR3 spans 11 residues. Germline CDR1 reads MNHEY; CDR2 reads SVGEGT. CDR3 loop: CASRTQETQYF. The CDR3 DNA reads TGTGCCAGCAGGACCCAAGAGACCCAGTACTTC.

This clonotype has just a few counts. The V call is TRBV5-1, the J call TRBJ2-1; D unclear. The CDR3 loop spans 15 amino acids. Germline-derived CDR1 and CDR2 are SGHRS and YFSETQ. Trimming cost V 0 bases and J 4 bases, with 11 bases left between them. DNA for the CDR3: TGCGCCAGCAGCTTGGAGGGTACACAGTACAATGAGCAGTTCTTC. The encoded protein is CASSLEGTQYNEQFF.

The V and J genes are TRBV5-5 and TRBJ2-3, with 8 bases identical to TRBD2. The trim removed 4 bases at V and 4 bases at J, leaving 11 bases unmatched. Germline loops: CDR1 SGHKS, CDR2 YYEKEE (reference sequence). The CDR3 consists of 16 residues. For the CDR3, the DNA is TGTGCCAGCAGCGTCCGGGGGGGCGATTATGCAGATACGCAGTATTTT. This encodes CASSVRGGDYADTQYF.

The genes are TRBV19 and TRBJ2-1, with D unclear. Germline V gene lookup returns CDR1 LNHDA and CDR2 SQIVND (reference sequence). This CDR3 has 17 residues. Trimming removed 1 base at V and 0 bases at J, with 13 bases between. CDR3 DNA sequence: TGTGCCAGTAGTATAGTTGTCGGGCAGCCCTCCTACAATGAGCAGTTCTTC. Translating it yields CASSIVVGQPSYNEQFF. The full variable domain, with the rest looked up from reference TRBV19 and TRBJ2-1, is DGGITQSPKYLFRKEGQNVTLSCEQNLNHDAMYWYRQDPGQGLRLIYYSQIVNDFQKGDIAEGYSVSREKKESFPLTVTSAQKNPTAFYLCASSIVVGQPSYNEQFFGPGTRLTVL.

About this clonotype itself: This sequence may be a read error, since a much larger clone differs from it by one base. The V and J genes are TRBV5-1 and TRBJ2-6; tentative D call: TRBD2 (7 bases). CDR3 length: 17 residues. CDR1 is SGHRS, CDR2 YFSETQ, per germline. The CDR3 spells CASSLEPGYAGANDLTF. The CDR3 DNA sequence: TGCGCCAGCAGCTTGGAGCCAGGGTATGCGGGGGCCAACGACCTGACTTTC.

This clonotype was seen a few times. The CDR3 protein is CASSALAGANTGELFF. The CDR3 DNA follows: TGTGCCAGCAGCGCACTAGCGGGGGCGAACACCGGGGAGCTGTTTTTT. V and J are TRBV7-9 and TRBJ2-2; 11 nucleotides align to TRBD2. Trimming took 5 bases from V and 0 from J; bases not matched to a gene: 2. The CDR3 is 16 residues long. Germline V gene data show CDR1 as SEHNR and CDR2 as FQNEAQ (reference sequence).

The gene calls are TRBV24-1 and TRBJ1-2; perhaps TRBD1 as D (5 bases). Trimming left V 3 bases short and J 4 bases short, with 23 bases between. The CDR3 extends over 18 amino acids. Germline values: CDR1 KGHDR, CDR2 SFDVKD. The CDR3 protein is CATSDPGRGSGRTYGYTF. CDR3 DNA sequence: TGTGCCACCAGTGATCCGGGGCGTGGGTCAGGGCGTACCTATGGCTACACCTTC.

This chain connects TRBV9 to TRBJ2-6, with 9 bases matching TRBD1. The V and J ends lost 2 bases and 1 base, in that order; junction bases with no gene match: 7. Per germline, CDR1 SGDLS and CDR2 YYNGEE. This CDR3 is built from 18 residues. CDR3 loop: CASSVGTGRWSGANVLTF. The CDR3 coding sequence is TGTGCCAGCAGCGTCGGGACAGGGCGGTGGTCTGGGGCCAACGTCCTGACTTTC.

This clonotype has ten or more counts. The J gene is TRBJ2-3, the V gene TRBV10-3, with D tentatively TRBD2 (6 bases). Between the trimmed V and J ends, which lost 5 bases and 2 bases, there was a span of 11 bases. CDR1 and CDR2 from the germline V gene are ENHRY and SYGVKD. The CDR3 is 14 amino acids. The CDR3 loop is CAISSGLFTDTQYF. The CDR3 DNA reads as TGTGCCATCAGTTCGGGACTTTTCACAGATACGCAGTATTTT.

The V call is TRBV24-1, the J call TRBJ2-5, with 10 positions matching TRBD2. Germline V gene lookup returns CDR1 KGHDR and CDR2 SFDVKD. The CDR3 contains 17 residues. V lost 4 bases and J lost 4; bases outside the gene matches: 11. CDR3 coding DNA: TGTGCCACCAGTGACCCCAAACCTTCTAGCGGGGGAGAGACCCAGTACTTC. Protein product: CATSDPKPSSGGETQYF.